The source of this T cell receptor (beta chain) is a study of CD8 T cells in Susac syndrome. The germline gives CDR1 SQVTM, CDR2 ANQGSEA. CDR3 length: 12 residues. Trimming pared 4 bases from V and 4 bases from J, leaving 10 bases between. This clonotype was observed once. Reverse transcription of about 0.45 to 1 ug RNA was performed with random hexamers. Across 54 Vbeta and 13 Jbeta, TCR beta CDR3 was amplified with immunoSEQ multiplex PCR. TCRdb re-called the immunoSEQ multiplex PCR reads with MiXCR, one entry per CDR3 protein. The sample has 180,000 or so distinct CDR3 sequences, around 94% seen once.

The sample taken for sequencing was CD4+ T cells from PBMCs. This TCR derives from a human donor in good health. The genes are TRBV29-1 and TRBJ1-2; D is undetermined. Here the CDR3 DNA reads TGCAGCGTTGGTGGGTCGGGCTATGGCTACACCTTC. As protein: CSVGGSGYGYTF.